The 23 T cell receptor beta chains reported below all come from one sample, sequenced in a study of blood T cell repertoires in COVID-19. Only in-frame clones appear in the TCRdb table, and some are missing; sequencing was by immunoSEQ multiplex PCR. The sample contains about 150,000 clones, 85% to 90% of which appear only once. The sequencing sample was made of peripheral blood. The receptor source for this set is a woman in her forties with acute or convalescent COVID-19.

The chain employs TRBV9 and TRBJ2-1; D is possibly TRBD2 (5 bases). The CDR3 sequence is 14 residues long. Trimming left V 0 bases short and J 7 bases short, with 11 bases between. Looked up from germline, CDR1 is SGDLS and CDR2 is YYNGEE. CDR3 DNA: TGTGCCAGCAGCGTAGTGGGAGATGTGAATGAGCAGTTCTTC. This encodes CASSVVGDVNEQFF.

The chain recombines TRBV19 with TRBJ1-5; 7 positions agree with TRBD1. Trimming cost V 6 bases and J 1 base; bases outside gene matches: 9. CDR1 LNHDA and CDR2 SQIVND come from the germline V gene (reference sequence). CDR3 length equals 16 residues. In nucleotides, the CDR3 is TGTGCCAGTAGGTTCCGTGACAGGGTAAGCAATCAGCCCCAGCATTTT. Residues: CASRFRDRVSNQPQHF.

The chain joins TRBV25-1 to TRBJ1-2, with D possibly being TRBD1 (5 bases). V was trimmed by 5 bases and J by 7 bases, leaving 17 bases between them. The CDR3 length is 14 residues. Germline V gene sequence: CDR1 MGHDK, CDR2 SYGVNS. In DNA form, the CDR3 reads TGTGCCAGCAGTCAAGGGGCGTCTTGGTTTGGCTACACCTTC. Protein sequence: CASSQGASWFGYTF.

This rearrangement joins TRBV7-9 to TRBJ1-5; no firm D call. In germline, CDR1 is SEHNR, CDR2 FQNEAQ (reference sequence). V shed 2 bases and J shed 0 bases, with 17 bases lying between them. The CDR3 is 18 amino acids. The CDR3 is CASSLFGVVGYSNQPQHF. In DNA, the CDR3 is TGTGCCAGCAGCTTATTCGGGGTGGTGGGGTATAGCAATCAGCCCCAGCATTTT.

This chain joins TRBV5-1 and TRBJ2-7, with D possibly matching TRBD1 (6 bases). Deletions cut 1 base from V and 5 bases from J, with 16 bases between. Per germline, CDR1 SGHRS and CDR2 YFSETQ. This CDR3 comprises 15 residues. This CDR3 is CASSLLGGGGDEQYF. As DNA, the CDR3 is TGCGCCAGCAGCTTGCTTGGGGGCGGAGGAGACGAGCAGTACTTC.

This chain joins TRBV5-6 and TRBJ1-1; TRBD1 agrees at 7 bases. J was trimmed by 1 base and V by 4 bases; bases with no gene match: 4. Germline V gene data show CDR1 as SGHDT and CDR2 as YYEEEE. The CDR3 has 14 amino acids. As DNA, the CDR3 is TGTGCCAGCAGCCCTGGGACAGAGAACACTGAAGCTTTCTTT. Translation: CASSPGTENTEAFF.

The chain recombines TRBV2 with TRBJ1-1; D gene ambiguous. CDR3 length: 13 amino acids. Germline values: CDR1 SNHLY, CDR2 FYNNEI. V was pared by 5 bases and J by 0 bases, with 7 bases between. Here the CDR3 reads CASSRLLNTEAFF. As DNA, the CDR3 is TGTGCCAGCAGTAGACTCCTGAACACTGAAGCTTTCTTT.

This clone has only one observation. The chain combines TRBV9 with TRBJ2-1; 9 bases are shared with TRBD2. The V and J ends lost 4 bases and 2 bases, in that order; junction bases with no gene match: 10. The germline CDR1 and CDR2 sequences are SGDLS and YYNGEE. The CDR3 spans 17 residues. CDR3 sequence: CASSPLAGVGPYNEQFF. CDR3 nucleotide sequence: TGTGCCAGCAGCCCCTTAGCGGGGGTCGGCCCCTACAATGAGCAGTTCTTC.

The chain combines TRBV27 with TRBJ2-3; 10 bases line up with TRBD2. The CDR3 covers 18 residues. Germline CDR1 MNHEY, CDR2 SMNVEV (reference sequence). V lost 3 bases, J lost 2 bases, and 11 bases stayed unmatched. The CDR3 protein is CASSLAIVAGGHTDTQYF. The CDR3 bases are TGTGCCAGCAGTTTGGCCATAGTAGCGGGAGGCCACACAGATACGCAGTATTTT.

The chain combines TRBV28 with TRBJ1-2, with 11 bases lining up with TRBD1. J gave up 3 bases and V 5 bases, and 5 bases lay outside the gene matches. Looked up from germline, CDR1 is MDHEN and CDR2 is SYDVKM. The CDR3 covers 15 residues. The CDR3 nucleotides are TGTGCCAGCAGTCCTGGACAGGGGGCGTACTATGGCTACACCTTC. Its protein product is CASSPGQGAYYGYTF.

The chain has TRBV14 and TRBJ1-1, with D possibly being TRBD1 (5 bases). Trimming removed 1 base from V and 11 bases from J, with 14 bases in between. Germline CDR1 SGHDN, CDR2 FVKESK. The CDR3 is 13 amino acids. In DNA, the CDR3 is TGTGCCAGCAGCCAAGGAGGCAGGGCGCTGGCTTTCTTT. Residues: CASSQGGRALAFF. Full variable domain (missing parts from reference TRBV14 and TRBJ1-1): EAGVTQFPSHSVIEKGQTVTLRCDPISGHDNLYWYRRVMGKEIKFLLHFVKESKQDESGMPNNRFLAERTGGTYSTLKVQPAELEDSGVYFCASSQGGRALAFFGQGTRLTVV.

The chain has TRBV11-3 and TRBJ1-2; no clear D gene. The CDR3 loop spans 12 amino acids. V was pared by 1 base and J by 6 bases, with 6 bases between. The germline V gene encodes CDR1 SGHNT and CDR2 YENEEA. The CDR3 spells CASSLAGNGYTF. Here the CDR3 DNA reads TGTGCCAGCAGCTTAGCGGGGAATGGCTACACCTTC.

J is TRBJ2-2 and V is TRBV21-1; the D call of TRBD1 is as the table states it, not checked on the DNA. TRBV21-1 is deemed a pseudogene. CDR3 size: 17 residues. The CDR3 DNA is TGTGCCAGCACCAACTTCGGGCACAGGACCCTCACCGGGGAGCTGTTTTTT. This codes for CASTNFGHRTLTGELFF.

This sequence joins TRBV28 and TRBJ1-1, with a weak D call TRBD1 (6 bases). The CDR3 has 13 amino acids. V was cut by 5 bases and J by 5 bases, with 12 bases left in between. Germline values: CDR1 MDHEN, CDR2 SYDVKM. For the CDR3, the DNA is TGTGCCAGCAGTCCGCGGCAGGGGACTGAAGCTTTCTTT. Protein: CASSPRQGTEAFF.

Only one count was recorded for this clone. The chain has TRBV4-2 and TRBJ1-1; tentative D call: TRBD1 (6 bases). Trimming removed 3 bases at V and 1 base at J, with 12 bases between. Germline V gene sequence: CDR1 LGHNA, CDR2 YNFKEQ. This CDR3 contains 15 residues. The CDR3 spells CASSQEDRQNTEAFF. DNA for the CDR3: TGTGCCAGCAGCCAGGAAGACAGGCAGAACACTGAAGCTTTCTTT.

The V and J genes are TRBV19 and TRBJ1-3; 8 bases agree with TRBD1. Trimming at V came to 9 bases and at J to 7 bases, leaving 11 bases not matched to a gene. Germline V gene sequence: CDR1 LNHDA, CDR2 SQIVND (reference sequence). CDR3 length: 14 amino acids. The CDR3: CASLSGGQGNTIYF. In DNA form, the CDR3 reads TGTGCCAGCCTTTCAGGGGGCCAGGGTAACACCATATATTTT.

The chain combines TRBV4-2 with TRBJ2-1; 14 bases fit TRBD2. Trimming removed 1 base from V and 7 bases from J; junction bases left unmatched: 9. The CDR3 contains 18 residues. CDR1 and CDR2 (germline): LGHNA, YNFKEQ. Here the CDR3 DNA reads TGTGCCAGCAGCCAAGTGACTAGCGGGGGGGCCTGGAGAAATGAGCAGTTCTTC. It translates to CASSQVTSGGAWRNEQFF.

This clone was seen only once. The rearrangement links TRBV5-4 to TRBJ2-1, with TRBD2 identical over 16 bases. CDR1 is SGHNT and CDR2 is YYREEE in the germline V gene (reference sequence). With 4 bases clipped from V and 9 bases from J, the junction kept 4 bases outside the gene matches. The CDR3 extends over 15 amino acids. This chain's CDR3 is CASSAGLAGGGEQFF. CDR3 coding DNA: TGTGCCAGCAGCGCGGGACTAGCGGGGGGGGGTGAGCAGTTCTTC.

This clone has a handful of counts. V usage is TRBV27 and J usage is TRBJ2-7, with D perhaps matching TRBD1 (5 bases). The CDR3 spans 14 residues. V lost 5 bases to trimming and J lost 3 bases, with 14 bases between them. Per the germline V gene, CDR1 is MNHEY and CDR2 is SMNVEV (reference sequence). This CDR3 reads CASSLLDRNYEQYF. The CDR3 DNA reads TGTGCCAGCAGTCTACTTGACAGAAACTACGAGCAGTACTTC.

This sequence joins TRBV16 and TRBJ2-3; no reliable D call. There are 12 residues in the CDR3. CDR1 KGHSY and CDR2 FQNENV come from the germline V gene. Deletions cut 0 bases from V and 6 bases from J, with 4 bases between. CDR3 nucleotide sequence: TGTGCCAGCAGCCAATCTGGCGATACGCAGTATTTT. Its protein is CASSQSGDTQYF.

This rearrangement joins TRBV28 to TRBJ2-2; TRBD2 agrees at 8 bases. J was trimmed by 2 bases and V by 5 bases; bases with no gene match: 4. The CDR3 extends over 15 amino acids. CDR1 is MDHEN and CDR2 is SYDVKM in the germline V gene. The DNA for the CDR3 is TGTGCCAGCAGTCCCGGGGGGGCCAACACCGGGGAGCTGTTTTTT. Amino acids: CASSPGGANTGELFF.

The CDR3 coding sequence is TGTGCCAGCTCACGCCTACAGGGACGCACAGATACGCAGTATTTT. Translation gives CASSRLQGRTDTQYF. This sequence joins TRBV18 and TRBJ2-3; tentatively, D is TRBD1 (6 bases). CDR3 length: 15 amino acids. Germline-derived CDR1 and CDR2 are KGHSH and LQKENI. V dropped 4 bases and J dropped 1 base, with 12 bases sitting between them.

The chain uses TRBV10-3 and TRBJ2-1; 8 bases match TRBD2. CDR1 and CDR2 (germline): ENHRY, SYGVKD. The trim removed 5 bases at V and 8 bases at J, leaving 8 bases unmatched. There are 14 residues in the CDR3. The CDR3 region is CAISNGGAGDEQFF. CDR3 DNA: TGTGCCATCAGTAACGGGGGGGCCGGGGATGAGCAGTTCTTC.